This TCR beta chain was sequenced in a study of CXCR3-negative and CXCR3-positive naive CD8 T cells. The libraries of TRB cDNA were prepared using 5' RACE with UMI labels. TCRdb reworked the 5' RACE reads into one entry per CDR3 protein, no DNA. The sample's table shows tens of thousands of distinct CDR3 sequences. The CDR3 has 14 amino acids. Germline V CDR1 and CDR2: SQVTM, ANQGSEA. Study conclusions and caveats: Naive subsets had comparable surface CD5, so TRB CDR3 properties gauged TCR strength.

As regards this clonotype: Its antigen is still unknown.

The sample comprised naive CXCR3- CD8+ T cells from blood. Specified subset: CD45RO-CCR7+CD27+CD95- naive CD8+ T cells lacking CXCR3 (TNR3-). This TCR was sampled from a human donor in good health. Some clones in this sample may be carry-over from other donors' samples. The V and J genes are TRBV29-1 and TRBJ1-2. The CDR3 is CSVEISRQNYGYTF.